The 10 T cell receptor beta chains presented below share a single source sample, sequenced in a study of blood T cell repertoires in COVID-19. Assay: immunoSEQ multiplex PCR; the TCRdb copy retains only in-frame clones and omits some. This table holds a few hundred thousand clones, 85% to 90% found once. Sequencing input: peripheral blood. These receptors originate from a man between 60 and 75 years old with acute or convalescent COVID-19.

V and J are TRBV2 and TRBJ2-5; 11 bases line up with TRBD2. There are 14 residues in the CDR3. Germline lookup yields CDR1 SNHLY and CDR2 FYNNEI. The ends lost 8 bases at V and 5 bases at J; junction bases unmatched: 7. This CDR3 reads CASGTSGGRETQYF. CDR3 sequence (DNA): TGTGCCAGCGGGACTAGCGGAGGGAGGGAGACCCAGTACTTC.

As concerns this clone: The same CDR3 also results from other DNA sequences found in this sample. V is TRBV6-2 or TRBV6-3 and J is TRBJ1-2; D is ambiguous. V lost 2 bases to trimming and J lost 2 bases, with 3 bases between them. The CDR3 loop spans 12 amino acids. The germline CDR1 and CDR2 sequences are MNHEY and SVGEGT. The CDR3 DNA follows: TGTGCCAGCAGTTACCCGAACTATGGCTACACCTTC. Translated, it gives CASSYPNYGYTF.

This clone was found many times. V gene TRBV9 combines with J gene TRBJ1-1, with a possible D match to TRBD1 (6 bases). The length of the CDR3 is 14 residues. CDR1 SGDLS and CDR2 YYNGEE come from the germline V gene. Trimming took 0 bases from V and 6 from J, leaving 12 bases between them. CDR3 nucleotide sequence: TGTGCCAGCAGCGTAGAGGTCAAGGGGGCTGAAGCTTTCTTT. Translating it yields CASSVEVKGAEAFF.

The rearrangement uses TRBV6-2 or TRBV6-3 and TRBJ1-1; D is perhaps TRBD1 (5 bases). CDR3 length: 14 residues. Per germline, CDR1 MNHEY and CDR2 SVGEGT. V lost 0 bases and J 4 bases, leaving 9 bases between the germline ends. This chain's CDR3 is CASSYSTGGTEAFF. In DNA form, the CDR3 reads TGTGCCAGCAGTTACTCGACGGGGGGCACTGAAGCTTTCTTT.

The genes are TRBV18 and TRBJ2-5; D is undetermined. Per the germline V gene, CDR1 is KGHSH and CDR2 is LQKENI. The CDR3 totals 13 residues. The germline V and J ends were trimmed by 2 bases and 5 bases, with 9 bases remaining between them. CDR3 nucleotides: TGTGCCAGCTCACCATTAGTACGGGAGACCCAGTACTTC. It codes for CASSPLVRETQYF.

The chain uses TRBV9 and TRBJ1-1; 7 nucleotides align to TRBD1. Trimming cost V 4 bases and J 1 base; bases outside gene matches: 4. The CDR3 is 14 amino acids. The germline V gene has CDR1 SGDLS and CDR2 YYNGEE. This CDR3 is CASSPRQGNTEAFF. CDR3 sequence (DNA): TGTGCCAGCAGCCCCCGACAGGGGAACACTGAAGCTTTCTTT.

This chain joins TRBV10-2 and TRBJ1-1, with 10 nucleotides matching TRBD1. CDR1 and CDR2 from the germline V gene are WSHSY and SAAADI. V was clipped by 3 bases and J by 5 bases; unmatched bases: 9. This CDR3 contains 16 residues. The CDR3 region is CASSDQTGGGGTEAFF. In DNA form, the CDR3 reads TGCGCCAGCAGTGACCAGACAGGGGGCGGTGGGACTGAAGCTTTCTTT.

The chain links TRBV7-9 to TRBJ1-4; the D is unclear. This CDR3 region has 16 residues. CDR1 and CDR2 from the germline V gene are SEHNR and FQNEAQ (reference sequence). Trimming took off 5 bases at V and 3 bases at J, with 16 bases between the two ends. The CDR3 sequence: CASSLRGDGANEKLFF. The CDR3 nucleotides are TGTGCCAGCAGCCTCCGCGGTGACGGGGCTAATGAAAAACTGTTTTTT.

This clone was seen a single time. This chain links TRBV5-6 with TRBJ1-2; D perhaps matches TRBD1 (5 bases). CDR1 is SGHDT, CDR2 YYEEEE, per germline. This CDR3 contains 15 residues. Deletions cut 0 bases from V and 4 bases from J, with 13 bases between. The CDR3 DNA is TGTGCCAGCAGCTTGGGCGCGGGGGGGAGCTATGGCTACACCTTC. The encoded protein is CASSLGAGGSYGYTF. The full variable domain, completed using reference TRBV5-6 and TRBJ1-2, is DAGVTQSPTHLIKTRGQQVTLRCSPKSGHDTVSWYQQALGQGPQFIFQYYEEEERQRGNFPDRFSGHQFPNYSSELNVNALLLGDSALYLCASSLGAGGSYGYTFGSGTRLTVV.

V is TRBV19 and J is TRBJ1-2; 7 nucleotides align to TRBD1. Germline-derived CDR1 and CDR2 are LNHDA and SQIVND (reference sequence). V shed 5 bases, J shed 8 bases, and the junction held 5 bases outside the gene matches. There are 12 residues in the CDR3. This CDR3 is CASSSQGKGYTF. The CDR3 region has the DNA TGTGCCAGTAGTTCACAGGGGAAAGGCTACACCTTC.